The source of this T cell receptor (beta chain) is a study of cytomegalovirus exposure and HLA in healthy donors. Note on this clone: Its antigen is as yet unknown. Additional DNA sequences in this sample encode the identical CDR3.

V lost 3 bases and J lost 2, with 10 bases in between. This CDR3 comprises 14 residues. Germline V gene data show CDR1 as SGHRS and CDR2 as YFSETQ. The PCR ran on 60 Vbeta and 13 Jbeta primers. As handled by the study authors: There were around 80 million unique TCR beta chains by a later count, and around 10 million of them were shared. Sequenced by immunoSEQ multiplex PCR; TCRdb stores in-frame clones only, minus some. Clone size and V and J calls were adopted from that table, with D and trimming inferred from the DNA. This listing includes roughly 190,000 clones. Study-wide results and limits: The availability of immune exposure information extended only to CMV serostatus.

When sampled, the donors appeared nominally healthy, though they likely had unrecorded immune exposures. The sequence derives from a young woman in good health and CMV-seropositive. The sequencing sample was made of PBMCs. This sequence joins TRBV5-1 and TRBJ2-3; possibly TRBD2 for D (5 bases). The CDR3 nucleotides read TGCGCCAGCAGCTCTGGACTGGCCACAGATACGCAGTATTTT. The encoded protein is CASSSGLATDTQYF. Looking up the rest from reference TRBV5-1 and TRBJ2-3 gives the full variable domain: KAGVTQTPRYLIKTRGQQVTLSCSPISGHRSVSWYQQTPGQGLQFLFEYFSETQRNKGNFPGRFSGRQFSNSRSEMNVSTLELGDSALYLCASSSGLATDTQYFGPGTRLTVL.